The sequence of this T cell receptor (beta chain) was determined in a study of blood T cell repertoires in COVID-19. Per the study methods: Quantification of nucleated cells was approximated via reference gene primer amplification. Using immunoSEQ multiplex PCR, the repertoire was profiled, and TCRdb retains in-frame clones only, with some absent. The V and J calls and the clone size are those of that table, but D and trimming were determined from the DNA. The sample lists 45,000 to 50,000 clones; 80% to 90% were seen once. The germline V and J ends were trimmed by 4 bases and 4 bases, with 17 bases remaining between them. This CDR3 region has 15 residues. Germline CDR1 is SGHRS and CDR2 is YFSETQ.

This receptor was obtained from a man in his fifties with acute or convalescent COVID-19. The chain couples TRBV5-1 to TRBJ1-1; D is possibly TRBD1 (6 bases). The specimen was peripheral blood. The CDR3: CASSPVGAEGTEAFF. DNA for the CDR3: TGCGCCAGCAGCCCGGTGGGGGCGGAAGGCACTGAAGCTTTCTTT.